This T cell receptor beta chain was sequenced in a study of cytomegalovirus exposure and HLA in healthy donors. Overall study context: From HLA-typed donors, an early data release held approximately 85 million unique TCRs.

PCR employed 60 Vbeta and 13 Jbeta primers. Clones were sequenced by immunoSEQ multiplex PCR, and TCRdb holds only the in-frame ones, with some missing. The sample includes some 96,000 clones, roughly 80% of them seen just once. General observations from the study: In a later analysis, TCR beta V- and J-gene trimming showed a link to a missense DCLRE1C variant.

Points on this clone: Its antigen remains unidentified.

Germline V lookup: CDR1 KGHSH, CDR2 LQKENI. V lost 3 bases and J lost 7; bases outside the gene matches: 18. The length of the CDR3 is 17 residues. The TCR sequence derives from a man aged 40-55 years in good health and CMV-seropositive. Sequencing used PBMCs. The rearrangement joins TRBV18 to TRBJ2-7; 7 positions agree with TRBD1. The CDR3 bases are TGTGCCAGCTCACCCTGGGATCGGACAGGTCATTCGGGGGAGCAGTACTTC. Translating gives CASSPWDRTGHSGEQYF.